This section outlines one TCR beta chain sequence together with its context. The antigen is not known. Constant-segment primers were used for 5'RACE, and the resulting TCR alpha and TCR beta cDNA libraries carried sample barcodes and UMIs. Via MiXCR, TCRdb re-called the 5' RACE reads, giving one row per CDR3 protein. The sample has hundreds of thousands of distinct CDR3 sequences, approximately 23% seen once. This entry comes from a study of T-cell memory formation after mild COVID-19. Findings of the study overall: Contracting CD4+ clones lay largely in CM and EM, with CD8+ ones residing in EMRA.

Material: PBMCs or a T cell subset sorted from them (not recorded which). The sequence was collected from an adult woman who had mild COVID-19 (a few samples of this study predate the infection). Cell type and time point are not known.

The DNA of the CDR3 is TGCGCCAGCAGCTTGGCCAGGGGGGGCCTGGATGAGCAGTTCTTC. It encodes CASSLARGGLDEQFF. The chain employs TRBV5-1 and TRBJ2-1; either TRBD1 or TRBD2 may fit D (7 bases each). Germline V CDR1 and CDR2: SGHRS, YFSETQ. V shed 0 bases and J shed 8 bases, with 15 bases lying between them. The CDR3 sequence is 15 residues long.